What follows are 21 T cell receptor beta chains derived from one specimen sequenced in a study of blood T cells in healthy people across ages. Through a sample-barcoded 5' primer and a J-beta primer mix, a second PCR was run for roughly 6 to 11 cycles. TCRdb analysed the 5' RACE reads with MiXCR anew, one entry per CDR3 protein. Of over 600,000 distinct CDR3 sequences detected, around two fifths appear once; the ten largest clones hold approximately 29%. The sequenced sample consisted of blood. The receptors come from a man older than 75 in good health.

V and J are TRBV20-1 and TRBJ2-3; 12 bases match TRBD2. The trim removed 6 bases at V and 4 bases at J, leaving 14 bases unmatched. Germline assignment: CDR1 DFQATT and CDR2 SNEGSKA (reference sequence). The CDR3 length is 17 residues. CDR3 in amino acids: CSARQWGSSGRADTQYF. CDR3 bases: TGCAGTGCCCGCCAATGGGGCTCTAGCGGGAGGGCAGATACGCAGTATTTT.

A note on this clonotype: One end of the junction varies from germline; a read error may be responsible. The rearrangement uses TRBV7-8 and TRBJ2-5; D perhaps matches TRBD2 (5 bases). Germline CDR1 and CDR2: SGHVS and FQNEAQ. This CDR3 spans 14 amino acids. Written as DNA, the CDR3 is TGTGCCAGCAGCTTAGGAGGGTTAGGCGAGACCCGGTACTTC. It codes for CASSLGGLGETRYF. Variable domain in full (rest from reference TRBV7-8 and TRBJ2-5): GAGVSQSPRYKVAKRGQDVALRCDPISGHVSLFWYQQALGQGPEFLTYFQNEAQLDKSGLPSDRFFAERPEGSVSTLKIQRTQQEDSAVYLCASSLGGLGETRYFGPGTRLLVL.

In this sample, this clonotype turned up many times. The CDR3 sequence: CASSQDRDGSGTQYF. The CDR3 DNA sequence: TGTGCCAGCAGCCAAGATAGGGACGGGTCCGGGACCCAGTACTTC. The chain carries TRBV3-1 and TRBJ2-5; D might be TRBD1 or TRBD2, each matching 5 bases. Looked up from germline, CDR1 is LGHDT and CDR2 is YNNKEL (reference sequence). The CDR3 sequence is 15 residues long. V was pared by 0 bases and J by 7 bases, with 15 bases between.

A few counts support this clonotype. This rearrangement joins TRBV6-5 to TRBJ2-7; 13 nucleotides match TRBD2. This CDR3 has 15 amino acids. The germline V gene encodes CDR1 MNHEY and CDR2 SVGAGI. Germline trimming cut 6 bases from V and 6 bases from J; bases unmatched to any gene: 8. The CDR3 loop reads CASRTGLAGFGEQYF. For the CDR3, the DNA is TGTGCCAGCAGAACGGGACTAGCGGGGTTCGGCGAGCAGTACTTC.

This clonotype came up a few times. This rearrangement joins TRBV24-1 to TRBJ2-5; D is undetermined. The germline gives CDR1 KGHDR, CDR2 SFDVKD. Between the trimmed V and J ends, which lost 7 bases and 5 bases, there was a span of 10 bases. CDR3 size: 12 residues. The CDR3 protein is CATSALGETQYF. The CDR3 DNA is TGTGCCACCAGCGCCCTTGGGGAGACCCAGTACTTC.

A few counts support this clonotype. This sequence joins TRBV13 and TRBJ2-5; the D is unclear. The DNA end favors TRBJ2-7, so the J call may be wrong. This CDR3 has 14 amino acids. Per the germline V gene, CDR1 is PRHDT and CDR2 is FYEKMQ (reference sequence). Here the CDR3 reads CASSPPGFGYEQYF. The CDR3 nucleotides read TGTGCCAGCAGCCCCCCGGGCTTTGGGTACGAGCAGTACTTC.

V usage is TRBV30 and J usage is TRBJ1-6, with D unclear. Trimming shortened V by 4 bases and J by 4 bases, and 8 bases separated the two germline ends. Germline loops: CDR1 GTSNPN, CDR2 SVGIG (reference sequence). The CDR3 is 13 residues long. In DNA, the CDR3 is TGTGCCTGGAATTTCGATTATAATTCACCCCTCCACTTT. It is translated as CAWNFDYNSPLHF.

This clonotype occurred a few times. V usage is TRBV6-6 and J usage is TRBJ1-2, with no clear D. Per germline, CDR1 MNHNY and CDR2 SVGAGI (reference sequence). The ends were cut back, 8 bases at V and 0 bases at J, with 19 bases in the middle. The CDR3 extends over 16 amino acids. CDR3 in DNA: TGTGCCAGCTTACCCCAGGCGAATAAATCTAACTATGGCTACACCTTC. This translates into CASLPQANKSNYGYTF.

The V call is TRBV7-2, the J call TRBJ2-5; 9 bases are shared with TRBD1. The CDR3 has 15 amino acids. V trimming: 5 bases; J trimming: 5 bases; junction bases outside the gene matches: 9. CDR1 SGHTA and CDR2 FQGNSA come from the germline V gene. The CDR3 loop is CASSTRDRALETQYF. Written as DNA, the CDR3 is TGTGCCAGCAGCACCCGGGACAGGGCGCTGGAGACCCAGTACTTC.

The chain employs TRBV27 and TRBJ2-2; D is uncertain. CDR3 length: 13 amino acids. V shed 0 bases and J shed 7 bases, with 6 bases lying between them. Germline values: CDR1 MNHEY, CDR2 SMNVEV (reference sequence). CDR3 nucleotides: TGTGCCAGCAGTTTATCGTCGTACGGGGAGCTGTTTTTT. Translating it yields CASSLSSYGELFF.

V usage is TRBV7-9 and J usage is TRBJ2-7; D is perhaps TRBD1 or TRBD2 (5 bases each). Germline assignment: CDR1 SEHNR and CDR2 FQNEAQ (reference sequence). V was shortened by 5 bases and J by 4 bases, with 18 bases between the two germline ends. The CDR3 consists of 15 residues. The DNA for the CDR3 is TGTGCCAGCAGCCGTGGGGCTAGCATTAGGTACGAGCAGTACTTC. It is translated as CASSRGASIRYEQYF.

This chain links TRBV5-1 with TRBJ2-3; 7 bases line up with TRBD2. The CDR3 totals 17 residues. With 0 bases clipped from V and 6 bases from J, the junction kept 13 bases outside the gene matches. Germline assignment: CDR1 SGHRS and CDR2 YFSETQ. CDR3 region: CASSLGSGRSGSDTQYF. CDR3 nucleotides: TGCGCCAGCAGCTTGGGGTCCGGGAGGAGTGGATCGGATACGCAGTATTTT.

The chain uses TRBV27 and TRBJ2-1, with a weak D call TRBD1 (6 bases). The closer fit of TRBJ2-7 to the DNA end suggests the J call may be wrong. The CDR3 length is 17 residues. Per germline, CDR1 MNHEY and CDR2 SMNVEV (reference sequence). The CDR3 sequence: CASSPRQVPLSYNEQYF. DNA for the CDR3: TGTGCCAGCAGCCCTAGACAGGTCCCCCTCTCCTACAATGAGCAGTACTTC.

The chain joins TRBV10-3 to TRBJ2-7, with TRBD2 identical over 9 bases. Trimming took 6 bases from V and 6 from J; bases not matched to a gene: 9. Germline-derived CDR1 and CDR2 are ENHRY and SYGVKD. This CDR3 comprises 14 residues. The CDR3 DNA reads TGTGCCATCAGCACACTAGCGGGCAACGCCGAGCAGTACTTC. It specifies CAISTLAGNAEQYF.

The chain employs TRBV24-1 and TRBJ2-1, with D hard to call. Germline CDR1 KGHDR, CDR2 SFDVKD. Trimming removed 3 bases from V and 9 bases from J, with 8 bases in between. The CDR3 is 12 amino acids. The CDR3 here is CATSDISSEQFF. DNA of the CDR3: TGTGCCACCAGTGATATTAGCAGTGAGCAGTTCTTC.

The chain couples TRBV29-1 to TRBJ2-3, with 11 bases aligning to TRBD1. The V gene's germline CDR1 is SQVTM and CDR2 ANQGSEA. The CDR3 covers 14 residues. The V gene end was trimmed by 6 bases and the J gene end by 3 bases; junction bases not matched to a gene: 5. CDR3 protein: CSVGTGGGTDTQYF. The CDR3 DNA is TGCAGCGTGGGGACAGGGGGTGGGACAGATACGCAGTATTTT.

This clonotype has only a few counts. This chain uses TRBV21-1 with TRBJ1-1; whether TRBD1, the table's D call, matches the DNA was not checked. TRBV21-1 is noted as a pseudogene. This CDR3 has 14 residues. The CDR3 protein is CASSKYRPRLEAFF. CDR3 in DNA: TGTGCCAGCAGCAAATACAGGCCTAGGCTTGAAGCTTTCTTT.

This clonotype was recorded a few times. The V call is TRBV28, the J call TRBJ2-7, with 8 bases identical to TRBD2. The CDR3 covers 16 residues. Germline CDR1 reads MDHEN; CDR2 reads SYDVKM. Germline trimming cut 8 bases from V and 4 bases from J; bases unmatched to any gene: 16. The CDR3 here is CASFEGGTSALYEQYF. DNA for the CDR3: TGTGCCAGCTTTGAGGGGGGGACTAGTGCCCTTTACGAGCAGTACTTC.

The table lists this clonotype with many counts. V is TRBV28 and J is TRBJ2-3; D call uncertain. Germline CDR1 MDHEN, CDR2 SYDVKM. The V gene lost 1 base and the J gene lost 6 bases, with 11 bases spanning the gap. The CDR3 covers 14 residues. CDR3 residues: CASSLSPARDTQYF. The CDR3 DNA reads as TGTGCCAGCAGTTTATCGCCGGCAAGGGATACGCAGTATTTT. Using reference TRBV28 and TRBJ2-3 for the parts outside the CDR3, the full variable domain is DVKVTQSSRYLVKRTGEKVFLECVQDMDHENMFWYRQDPGLGLRLIYFSYDVKMKEKGDIPEGYSVSREKKERFSLILESASTNQTSMYLCASSLSPARDTQYFGPGTRLTVL.

The V call is TRBV6-1, the J call TRBJ2-2, with TRBD1 identical over 8 bases. CDR3 length: 16 residues. Germline CDR1 is MNHNS and CDR2 is SASEGT. Unmatched junction bases numbered 8, after V lost 2 bases and J lost 6 bases. The CDR3 loop reads CASSESLSRGPGELFF. DNA for the CDR3: TGTGCCAGCAGTGAATCGTTGAGCAGGGGGCCCGGGGAGCTGTTTTTT.

There are many counts of this clonotype. This chain links TRBV7-2 with TRBJ2-4; tentative D call: TRBD2 (6 bases). V lost 0 bases and J 7 bases, leaving 16 bases between the germline ends. CDR1 is SGHTA and CDR2 is FQGNSA in the germline V gene. The CDR3 length is 16 residues. The CDR3 protein is CASSLAQVAGRNIQYF. The CDR3 coding sequence is TGTGCCAGCAGCTTAGCGCAGGTAGCAGGGAGGAACATTCAGTACTTC.